This T cell receptor beta chain was sequenced for a study of CD8+ T cells in alopecia areata. Whole-study results and caveats: There were also resident alphabeta T cells of normal skin sequenced in scalp samples. Normal scalp showed lower clonality than lesional scalp, especially alopecia totalis/universalis. Clarity of TCR sharing across patients fell short of that in mice, possibly HLA-related.

With respect to this clone: The target antigen is unknown.

RNA was extracted and reverse transcribed into cDNA as the sequencing template. Assay: immunoSEQ multiplex PCR; the TCRdb copy retains only in-frame clones and omits some. The table includes some 180,000 clones, more than 50% detected once. In germline, CDR1 is SGHDT, CDR2 YYEEEE. This CDR3 comprises 16 residues. J was trimmed by 5 bases and V by 6 bases; bases with no gene match: 8. Input material: CD8+ T cells sorted from blood. The chain has TRBV5-6 and TRBJ2-1, with 13 bases identical to TRBD2. The sequence derives from a human donor in good health. Written as DNA, the CDR3 is TGTGCCAGCAATTTACTAGCGGGGGGGTTAAACAATGAGCAGTTCTTC. Residues: CASNLLAGGLNNEQFF.